A selection of T cell receptor beta chains follows, all from one sample in a study of CD8 T cells in Susac syndrome. One entry per CDR3 protein results from TCRdb running MiXCR on the immunoSEQ multiplex PCR reads. The profile shows roughly 130,000 distinct CDR3 sequences, 90% to 95% of them singletons. Material: CD4+ T cells from PBMCs. The receptor source for this set is a human donor with multiple sclerosis. Each CDR3 is given with its conserved first and last residue. The D gene is left open where the match is weak. Not all rows give a size; the values are once, few, many and, for expanded clones, a class.

clone_size: NA
j_call: TRBJ2-1
d_call: NA
v_call: TRBV30
cdr3_nt: TGTGCCTGGAGCGGAGGACTCCCCTCCACTGGAGGTGAGCAGTTCTTC
cdr3_aa: CAWSGGLPSTGGEQFF

clone_size: NA
j_call: TRBJ2-1
d_call: NA
v_call: TRBV30
cdr3_nt: TGTGCCTTTGCAACTACCCGCTCCTACAATGAGCAGTTCTTC
cdr3_aa: CAFATTRSYNEQFF

clone_size: NA
j_call: TRBJ2-3
d_call: TRBD2
v_call: TRBV27
cdr3_nt: TGTGCCAGCAGATCCCCGGGACTACACACAGATACGCAGTATTTT
cdr3_aa: CASRSPGLHTDTQYF

clone_size: NA
j_call: TRBJ1-2
d_call: NA
v_call: TRBV4-1
cdr3_nt: TGCGCCAGCAGCCAAACCATCAGGGATGGCTACACCTTC
cdr3_aa: CASSQTIRDGYTF

clone_size: NA
j_call: TRBJ2-2
d_call: TRBD1
v_call: TRBV6-5
cdr3_nt: TGTGCCAGCAGTTACTCGACGGGGACAGGGAACACCGGGGAGCTGTTTTTT
cdr3_aa: CASSYSTGTGNTGELFF

clone_size: NA
j_call: TRBJ2-3
d_call: NA
v_call: TRBV29-1
cdr3_nt: TGCAGCGTTCTCCGCGGGGACCAAGGGACGGGTACGCAGTATTTT
cdr3_aa: CSVLRGDQGTGTQYF

clone_size: NA
j_call: TRBJ2-3
d_call: NA
v_call: TRBV10-3
cdr3_nt: TGTGCCATCAGTGAGTCTGCGAGTCCTAGCACAGATACGCAGTATTTT
cdr3_aa: CAISESASPSTDTQYF

clone_size: NA
j_call: TRBJ1-5
d_call: NA
v_call: TRBV7-9
cdr3_nt: TGTGCCAGCAGCGCGCTGGTAAATCAGCCCCAGCATTTT
cdr3_aa: CASSALVNQPQHF

clone_size: NA
j_call: TRBJ1-1
d_call: TRBD1
v_call: TRBV19
cdr3_nt: TGTGCCAGTAGTATAGGACCGGGACAGGGGGCGAAGAATGAAGCTTTCTTT
cdr3_aa: CASSIGPGQGAKNEAFF

clone_size: once
j_call: TRBJ2-1
d_call: NA
v_call: TRBV5-4
cdr3_nt: TGTGCCAGCAGCCCACCTCTAAAAAGTGAGCAGTTCTTC
cdr3_aa: CASSPPLKSEQFF

clone_size: once
j_call: TRBJ2-2
d_call: TRBD2
v_call: TRBV20-1
cdr3_nt: TGCAGTGCTTCGACTAGCGGGGGAAGGACCGGGGAGCTGTTTTTT
cdr3_aa: CSASTSGGRTGELFF

clone_size: NA
j_call: TRBJ2-2
d_call: TRBD1
v_call: TRBV30
cdr3_nt: TGTGCCTGGGGCGTTGGACAGGGTTTCTCCGGGGAGCTGTTTTTT
cdr3_aa: CAWGVGQGFSGELFF

clone_size: NA
j_call: TRBJ2-7
d_call: TRBD2
v_call: TRBV20-1
cdr3_nt: TGCAGTGCTAGAGAAGTAGGCGGGAGAGCCTACGAGCAGTACTTC
cdr3_aa: CSAREVGGRAYEQYF

clone_size: NA
j_call: TRBJ2-7
d_call: NA
v_call: TRBV5-4
cdr3_nt: TGTGCCAGCACCGACAGTCTCTCCTACGAGCAGTACTTC
cdr3_aa: CASTDSLSYEQYF

clone_size: NA
j_call: TRBJ2-5
d_call: TRBD1
v_call: TRBV12-3/TRBV12-4
cdr3_nt: TGTGCCAGCAGCCCTTCGGACAGGGGCGGGACCCAGTACTTC
cdr3_aa: CASSPSDRGGTQYF

clone_size: NA
j_call: TRBJ1-2
d_call: TRBD1
v_call: TRBV6-2/TRBV6-3
cdr3_nt: TGTGCCAGCAGGAGGACAGGGGGTAGCGACGGCTACACCTTC
cdr3_aa: CASRRTGGSDGYTF

clone_size: NA
j_call: TRBJ2-7
d_call: NA
v_call: TRBV6-1
cdr3_nt: TGTGCCAGCAGTGAACCGGACGAGCAGTACTTC
cdr3_aa: CASSEPDEQYF

clone_size: NA
j_call: TRBJ1-4
d_call: TRBD1
v_call: TRBV12-3/TRBV12-4
cdr3_nt: TGTGCCAGCAGTTTTCGAGGGGGCAGGGGCGGTGAAAAACTGTTTTTT
cdr3_aa: CASSFRGGRGGEKLFF

clone_size: NA
j_call: TRBJ1-5
d_call: NA
v_call: TRBV19
cdr3_nt: TGTGCCAGTGGGACATCCAATCAGCCCCAGCATTTT
cdr3_aa: CASGTSNQPQHF

clone_size: NA
j_call: TRBJ1-4
d_call: NA
v_call: TRBV7-2
cdr3_nt: TGTGCCAGCAGCCCCGGACAGAATAATGAAAAACTGTTTTTT
cdr3_aa: CASSPGQNNEKLFF

clone_size: NA
j_call: TRBJ1-1
d_call: NA
v_call: TRBV27
cdr3_nt: TGTGCCAGCAGTTCAACCTCCGGGACAATGAACACTGAAGCTTTCTTT
cdr3_aa: CASSSTSGTMNTEAFF

clone_size: NA
j_call: TRBJ2-1
d_call: TRBD2
v_call: TRBV5-1
cdr3_nt: TGCGCCAGCAGCGGTAGCGGGCATGAGCAGTTCTTC
cdr3_aa: CASSGSGHEQFF

clone_size: NA
j_call: TRBJ1-1
d_call: NA
v_call: TRBV7-2
cdr3_nt: TGTGCCAGCAGCCTCGGACGGATCCCATTGAACACTGAAGCTTTCTTT
cdr3_aa: CASSLGRIPLNTEAFF

clone_size: NA
j_call: TRBJ1-2
d_call: NA
v_call: TRBV30
cdr3_nt: TGTGCCTGGGGGGCGAACTATGGCTACACCTTC
cdr3_aa: CAWGANYGYTF

clone_size: NA
j_call: TRBJ2-6
d_call: NA
v_call: TRBV4-3
cdr3_nt: TGCGCCAGCAGCCAAGCTTTACCAGGTTCTGGGGCCAACGTCCTGACTTTC
cdr3_aa: CASSQALPGSGANVLTF

clone_size: NA
j_call: TRBJ2-2
d_call: NA
v_call: TRBV27
cdr3_nt: TGTGCCAGCTCTCCCCGGGGAACCGGGGAGCTGTTTTTT
cdr3_aa: CASSPRGTGELFF

clone_size: NA
j_call: TRBJ1-2
d_call: NA
v_call: TRBV5-1
cdr3_nt: TGCGCCAGCAGCTCGCTAGGAGGTACCTATGGCTACACCTTC
cdr3_aa: CASSSLGGTYGYTF

clone_size: NA
j_call: TRBJ2-5
d_call: NA
v_call: TRBV2
cdr3_nt: TGTGCCAGCAGTGAAGCGGCAAGGACCCAGTACTTC
cdr3_aa: CASSEAARTQYF

clone_size: NA
j_call: TRBJ2-3
d_call: NA
v_call: TRBV3-1
cdr3_nt: TGTGCCAGCAGCCATGATAGCGGCAATACGCAGTATTTT
cdr3_aa: CASSHDSGNTQYF

clone_size: once
j_call: TRBJ1-2
d_call: NA
v_call: TRBV5-6
cdr3_nt: TGTGCCAGCAGCTCGACAAGCGCAGGGGCTGGCTACACCTTC
cdr3_aa: CASSSTSAGAGYTF

clone_size: NA
j_call: TRBJ1-3
d_call: NA
v_call: TRBV5-4
cdr3_nt: TGTGCCAGCAGCTTGCCTACCTCCATTTCTTCTGGAAACACCATATATTTT
cdr3_aa: CASSLPTSISSGNTIYF

clone_size: once
j_call: TRBJ2-3
d_call: NA
v_call: TRBV7-9
cdr3_nt: TGTGCCAGCAGCCGAGGTCGCACAGATACGCAGTATTTT
cdr3_aa: CASSRGRTDTQYF

clone_size: NA
j_call: TRBJ2-2
d_call: TRBD1
v_call: TRBV5-1
cdr3_nt: TGCGCCAGCAGCCAGAGGGACAGACGCACCGGGGAGCTGTTTTTT
cdr3_aa: CASSQRDRRTGELFF

clone_size: NA
j_call: TRBJ1-1
d_call: NA
v_call: TRBV30
cdr3_nt: TGTGCCTGGAGTTGGGCCCTAGGGGGTGGCACTGAAGCTTTCTTT
cdr3_aa: CAWSWALGGGTEAFF

clone_size: NA
j_call: TRBJ2-7
d_call: TRBD2
v_call: TRBV12-3/TRBV12-4
cdr3_nt: TGTGCCAGCAGTCTCCTAGCGGGGGGCCTCCACGAGCAGTACTTC
cdr3_aa: CASSLLAGGLHEQYF

clone_size: NA
j_call: TRBJ1-1
d_call: NA
v_call: TRBV5-6
cdr3_nt: TGTGCCAGCAGCGCCAGGGTGCCAAGGGAAGCTTTCTTT
cdr3_aa: CASSARVPREAFF

clone_size: NA
j_call: TRBJ2-2
d_call: NA
v_call: TRBV6-5
cdr3_nt: TGTGCCAGCAGTACGGGGCTTAACGGGGAGCTGTTTTTT
cdr3_aa: CASSTGLNGELFF

clone_size: NA
j_call: TRBJ1-1
d_call: NA
v_call: TRBV7-9
cdr3_nt: TGTGCCAGCAGCCCGACAGGCTGGAACACTGAAGCTTTCTTT
cdr3_aa: CASSPTGWNTEAFF

clone_size: once
j_call: TRBJ2-5
d_call: NA
v_call: TRBV30
cdr3_nt: TGTGCCTCGTCCACCGGGACCGCGGAGACCCAGTACTTC
cdr3_aa: CASSTGTAETQYF

clone_size: NA
j_call: TRBJ1-6
d_call: NA
v_call: TRBV5-4
cdr3_nt: TGTGCCAGCAGCTTGAGGGATGTTAATTCACCCCTCCACTTT
cdr3_aa: CASSLRDVNSPLHF

clone_size: NA
j_call: TRBJ1-2
d_call: NA
v_call: TRBV30
cdr3_nt: TGTGCCTGGAGGCAGGGAAGCTACACCTTC
cdr3_aa: CAWRQGSYTF

clone_size: NA
j_call: TRBJ2-2
d_call: NA
v_call: TRBV12-3/TRBV12-4
cdr3_nt: TGTGCCAGCAGTATCCCGAACACCGGGGAGCTGTTTTTT
cdr3_aa: CASSIPNTGELFF

clone_size: NA
j_call: TRBJ2-5
d_call: TRBD2
v_call: TRBV2
cdr3_nt: TGTGCCAGCACCGGGATAGCGGGGAATGTGGGAGAGACCCAGTACTTC
cdr3_aa: CASTGIAGNVGETQYF

clone_size: NA
j_call: TRBJ1-5
d_call: NA
v_call: TRBV12-3/TRBV12-4
cdr3_nt: TGTGCCAGCAGTACAGGGAATAGCAATCAGCCCCAGCATTTT
cdr3_aa: CASSTGNSNQPQHF

clone_size: NA
j_call: TRBJ1-1
d_call: NA
v_call: TRBV6-2/TRBV6-3
cdr3_nt: TGTGCCAGCAGTTACCCGACCCTCAACACTGAAGCTTTCTTT
cdr3_aa: CASSYPTLNTEAFF

clone_size: NA
j_call: TRBJ2-3
d_call: NA
v_call: TRBV19
cdr3_nt: TGTGCCAGTAGTACTGACGGGGGGCCTACTACGCAGTATTTT
cdr3_aa: CASSTDGGPTTQYF

clone_size: NA
j_call: TRBJ1-4
d_call: NA
v_call: TRBV3-1
cdr3_nt: TGTGCCAGCAGCCAAGCAGTCTGGAGCGGATTTGAAAAACTGTTTTTT
cdr3_aa: CASSQAVWSGFEKLFF

clone_size: NA
j_call: TRBJ1-6
d_call: NA
v_call: TRBV5-1
cdr3_nt: TGCGCCAGCAGCTTGGAACAGAGCTCCTATAATTCACCCCTCCACTTT
cdr3_aa: CASSLEQSSYNSPLHF

clone_size: NA
j_call: TRBJ2-6
d_call: TRBD1
v_call: TRBV29-1
cdr3_nt: TGCAGCGTTGAACTGGGACAGGGGTCCAACGTCCTGACTTTC
cdr3_aa: CSVELGQGSNVLTF

clone_size: NA
j_call: TRBJ1-6
d_call: NA
v_call: TRBV18
cdr3_nt: TGTGCCAGCTCACTTGATACAGGGAATAATTCACCCCTCCACTTT
cdr3_aa: CASSLDTGNNSPLHF

clone_size: NA
j_call: TRBJ1-4
d_call: TRBD1
v_call: TRBV3-1
cdr3_nt: TGTGCCAGCAGCTACAGGGGGTTAGGTGAAAAACTGTTTTTT
cdr3_aa: CASSYRGLGEKLFF

clone_size: NA
j_call: TRBJ2-5
d_call: TRBD2
v_call: TRBV20-1
cdr3_nt: TGCAGTGCTCGGACTAGCGGGAGGGAGACCCAGTACTTC
cdr3_aa: CSARTSGRETQYF

clone_size: NA
j_call: TRBJ2-1
d_call: NA
v_call: TRBV12-3/TRBV12-4
cdr3_nt: TGTGCCAGCATTCCTGAGGGGGAGGTTTCCACTGGGGAGCAGTTCTTC
cdr3_aa: CASIPEGEVSTGEQFF

clone_size: NA
j_call: TRBJ1-1
d_call: TRBD1
v_call: TRBV30
cdr3_nt: TGTGCCTGGAGTGTAACAGGGGGCACTGAAGCTTTCTTT
cdr3_aa: CAWSVTGGTEAFF

clone_size: NA
j_call: TRBJ1-5
d_call: NA
v_call: TRBV2
cdr3_nt: TGTGCCAGCAGAGGGGATGGCAATCAGCCCCAGCATTTT
cdr3_aa: CASRGDGNQPQHF

clone_size: NA
j_call: TRBJ2-5
d_call: TRBD2
v_call: TRBV9
cdr3_nt: TGTGCCAGCAGCGCAGGACTAGCGGGGGGGCTTGGGGAGACCCAGTACTTC
cdr3_aa: CASSAGLAGGLGETQYF

clone_size: NA
j_call: TRBJ1-2
d_call: NA
v_call: TRBV30
cdr3_nt: TGTGCCTGGGCTCTGGCAGGGTATGGCTACACCTTC
cdr3_aa: CAWALAGYGYTF